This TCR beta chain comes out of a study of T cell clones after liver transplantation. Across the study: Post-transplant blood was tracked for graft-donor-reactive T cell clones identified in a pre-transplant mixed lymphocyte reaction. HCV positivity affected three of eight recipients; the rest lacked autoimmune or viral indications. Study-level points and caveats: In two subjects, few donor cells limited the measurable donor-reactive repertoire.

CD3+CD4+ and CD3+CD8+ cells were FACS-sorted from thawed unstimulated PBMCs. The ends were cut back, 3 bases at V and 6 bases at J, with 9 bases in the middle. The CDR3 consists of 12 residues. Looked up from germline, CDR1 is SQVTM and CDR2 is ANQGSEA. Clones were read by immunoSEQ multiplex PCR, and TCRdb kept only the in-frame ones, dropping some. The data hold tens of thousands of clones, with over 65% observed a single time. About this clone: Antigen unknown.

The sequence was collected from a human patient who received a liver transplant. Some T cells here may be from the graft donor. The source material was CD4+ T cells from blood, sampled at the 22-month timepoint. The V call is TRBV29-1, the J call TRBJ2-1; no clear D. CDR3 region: CSVDSSGNEQFF. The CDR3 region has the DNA TGCAGCGTTGACTCCTCCGGCAATGAGCAGTTCTTC.